Following are 16 T cell receptor beta chains from one sample sequenced in a study of regulatory T cells in long-lasting Graves disease. Time point noted: newly diagnosed GD, antithyroid drugs for less than 3 months. From PBMCs, RNA was extracted and then used to make the TCR library. Arm-PCR with iRepertoire HTBI primers amplified the CDR3 regions for these TCR beta libraries. TCRdb re-analysed the multiplex PCR reads in MiXCR, keeping a single row per CDR3 protein. The data hold more than 300,000 distinct CDR3 sequences, with around 15% observed a single time. Specimen: peripheral blood mononuclear cells (PBMCs), collected at new diagnosis, from a patient treated with antithyroid drugs. Receptor source: a female donor with Graves disease.

This clonotype came up a few times. The chain links TRBV13 to TRBJ2-1; D possibly corresponds to TRBD1 (5 bases). Trimming removed 2 bases at V and 9 bases at J, with 17 bases between. Germline V gives CDR1 PRHDT, CDR2 FYEKMQ (reference sequence). The CDR3 consists of 15 residues. The chain's CDR3 is CASSLNSGIWGEQFF. The CDR3 DNA sequence: TGTGCCAGCAGCTTAAATTCAGGGATTTGGGGTGAGCAGTTCTTC.

This clonotype has ten or more counts. The chain recombines TRBV28 with TRBJ2-7; TRBD1 matches at 9 bases. V lost 6 bases, J lost 6 bases, and 9 bases stayed unmatched. CDR1 and CDR2 (germline): MDHEN, SYDVKM. The CDR3 totals 14 residues. DNA of the CDR3: TGTGCCAGCAGGGAAGGTCCGACAGGGGGCGAGCAGTACTTC. The encoded protein is CASREGPTGGEQYF.

This clonotype was observed a handful of times. CDR3 sequence (DNA): TGCGCCAGCAGCTGGGGACTAGCGGGTTACTACGAGCAGTACTTC. This gives the protein CASSWGLAGYYEQYF. J is TRBJ2-7 and V is TRBV5-1, with TRBD2 matching 12 bases. The trim removed 3 bases at V and 3 bases at J, leaving 4 bases unmatched. Germline V gene lookup returns CDR1 SGHRS and CDR2 YFSETQ. The CDR3 loop spans 15 amino acids. Full variable domain (outside the CDR3, taken from reference TRBV5-1 and TRBJ2-7): KAGVTQTPRYLIKTRGQQVTLSCSPISGHRSVSWYQQTPGQGLQFLFEYFSETQRNKGNFPGRFSGRQFSNSRSEMNVSTLELGDSALYLCASSWGLAGYYEQYFGPGTRLTVT.

The V call is TRBV3-1, the J call TRBJ2-7; 7 bases are shared with TRBD2. The CDR3 runs 15 residues. Germline V gene data show CDR1 as LGHDT and CDR2 as YNNKEL (reference sequence). J was trimmed by 6 bases and V by 0 bases; bases with no gene match: 8. The CDR3, as DNA: TGTGCCAGCAGCCAAGACCAAGCGGGAATGGGCGAGCAGTACTTC. Protein product: CASSQDQAGMGEQYF.

The rearrangement links TRBV5-6 to TRBJ1-6; 9 nucleotides line up with TRBD1. The CDR3 loop spans 20 amino acids. The V gene's germline CDR1 is SGHDT and CDR2 YYEEEE. The ends lost 1 base at V and 6 bases at J; junction bases unmatched: 17. As DNA, the CDR3 is TGTGCCAGCAGCTTGAGAGTGTTTGGAGGACAGGGGTCTCGTAATTCACCCCTCCACTTT. Protein: CASSLRVFGGQGSRNSPLHF.

The chain employs TRBV6-2 or TRBV6-3 and TRBJ1-5, with D possibly matching TRBD1 (5 bases). Per germline, CDR1 MNHEY and CDR2 SVGEGT. Trimming left V 6 bases short and J 11 bases short, with 20 bases between. The CDR3 extends over 14 amino acids. The CDR3 region has the DNA TGTGCCAGCAGCCAGGGAACGCCCAGGGTGGCCCAGCATTTT. This translates into CASSQGTPRVAQHF.

There are a few counts of this clonotype. The chain links TRBV9 to TRBJ2-2; perhaps TRBD2 as D (5 bases). Trimming cost V 0 bases and J 3 bases, with 9 bases left between them. This CDR3 spans 15 amino acids. Germline CDR1 SGDLS, CDR2 YYNGEE. The CDR3 region has the DNA TGTGCCAGCAGCGTAGGGGTGGGAGACACCGGGGAGCTGTTTTTT. It yields the protein CASSVGVGDTGELFF.

In the case of this clonotype: Being one base from a much bigger clone, this may be a read error. This rearrangement joins TRBV6-2 or TRBV6-3 to TRBJ2-7; tentatively, D is TRBD1 (8 bases). The CDR3 has 16 amino acids. CDR1 MNHEY and CDR2 SVGEGT come from the germline V gene. Trimming took off 0 bases at V and 4 bases at J, with 16 bases between the two ends. The CDR3: CASSYSGGQGGYEQYF. The CDR3 DNA follows: TGTGCCAGCAGTTACTCTGGCGGACAGGGAGGGTACGAGCAGTACTTC.

A remark on this clonotype: A much more abundant neighbour one base away suggests this may be a read error. V is TRBV5-1 and J is TRBJ2-1, with a tentative D call TRBD1 (5 bases). CDR1 is SGHRS, CDR2 YFSETQ, per germline. This CDR3 region has 15 residues. CDR3 nucleotide sequence: TGCGCCAGCAGCCCTCTCGGACACGAACGCAATGAGCAGTCCTTC. It codes for CASSPLGHERNEQSF.

This clonotype occurred many times. CDR3 protein: CASSRDREGDTQYF. As DNA, the CDR3 is TGCGCCAGCAGCCGGGACAGGGAAGGGGATACGCAGTATTTT. The chain combines TRBV10-1 with TRBJ2-3; 9 bases are a match to TRBD1. CDR1 and CDR2 from the germline V gene are WNHNN and SYGVQD (reference sequence). Unmatched junction bases numbered 7, after V lost 6 bases and J lost 6 bases. The CDR3 totals 14 residues.

This chain connects TRBV2 to TRBJ1-1; D is undetermined. The CDR3 runs to 13 residues. The ends were cut back, 9 bases at V and 0 bases at J, with 11 bases in the middle. Germline V gives CDR1 SNHLY, CDR2 FYNNEI. CDR3 sequence reads: CASIGGLNTEAFF. The CDR3 DNA follows: TGTGCCAGTATTGGCGGATTGAACACTGAAGCTTTCTTT.

This clonotype was seen a few times. The V gene is TRBV7-9, the J gene TRBJ2-7; the match to TRBD2 covers 8 bases. Germline V gene data show CDR1 as SEHNR and CDR2 as FQNEAQ (reference sequence). The CDR3 is 13 residues long. Losses at the gene ends were 8 bases for V and 5 bases for J; bases not matched to a gene: 8. CDR3 bases: TGTGCCAGCGGCCCGCCGGGGGGGGACGAGCAGTACTTC. The encoded protein is CASGPPGGDEQYF. The whole variable domain, remainder taken from reference TRBV7-9 and TRBJ2-7, is DTGVSQNPRHKITKRGQNVTFRCDPISEHNRLYWYRQTLGQGPEFLTYFQNEAQLEKSRLLSDRFSAERPKGSFSTLEIQRTEQGDSAMYLCASGPPGGDEQYFGPGTRLTVT.

There are many counts of this clonotype. This chain connects TRBV6-1 to TRBJ1-1; 9 bases line up with TRBD1. This CDR3 has 15 residues. V was pared by 4 bases and J by 6 bases, with 9 bases of the junction left unmatched. Germline V gene data show CDR1 as MNHNS and CDR2 as SASEGT. The CDR3 bases are TGTGCCAGCAGTGGCCTGACAGGGGGGGACGCTGAAGCTTTCTTT. This codes for CASSGLTGGDAEAFF.

There are many counts of this clonotype. This chain links TRBV20-1 with TRBJ1-1; D is ambiguous. Deletions cut 0 bases from V and 1 base from J, with 6 bases between. The CDR3 is 13 residues long. Germline CDR1 is DFQATT and CDR2 is SNEGSKA (reference sequence). In DNA, the CDR3 is TGCAGTGCTAGAGATCCGGGGAACACTGAAGCTTTCTTT. Translation gives CSARDPGNTEAFF.

This clonotype was recorded many times. The genes are TRBV27 and TRBJ1-5; 10 bases are shared with TRBD1. CDR1 is MNHEY, CDR2 SMNVEV, per germline (reference sequence). The J segment lost 1 base and the V segment lost 3 bases, leaving 6 bases of the junction unmatched. The CDR3 length is 17 residues. The CDR3 loop is CASSFGQGGGSNQPQHF. As DNA, the CDR3 is TGTGCCAGCAGTTTCGGACAGGGGGGGGGGAGCAATCAGCCCCAGCATTTT.

This clonotype was seen many times. The J gene is TRBJ1-1, the V gene TRBV2; no clear D gene. CDR3 length: 13 amino acids. The ends were cut back, 0 bases at V and 4 bases at J, with 6 bases in the middle. CDR1 and CDR2 from the germline V gene are SNHLY and FYNNEI. The CDR3 spells CASSEAPTTEAFF. CDR3 nucleotide sequence: TGTGCCAGCAGTGAAGCCCCCACCACTGAAGCTTTCTTT.